This entry features one T cell receptor (beta chain) sequence. TCRdb fed the 5' RACE reads into MiXCR, producing one record per CDR3 protein. The sample contains tens of thousands of distinct CDR3 sequences, around an eighth of which appear only once. Trimming cost V 6 bases and J 11 bases, with 9 bases left between them. Germline loops: CDR1 KGHDR, CDR2 SFDVKD. The CDR3 contains 10 residues. This entry is derived from a study of early T cells in non-severe SARS-CoV-2 infection. Sequencing input: whole blood. The receptor was isolated from an adult who was a healthcare worker with PCR-confirmed SARS-CoV-2 infection or an uninfected control (not recorded which). The chain links TRBV24-1 to TRBJ1-1; D is unclear. CDR3 sequence reads: CATSFSRAFF. CDR3 nucleotides: TGTGCCACCAGTTTCTCTCGGGCTTTCTTT.